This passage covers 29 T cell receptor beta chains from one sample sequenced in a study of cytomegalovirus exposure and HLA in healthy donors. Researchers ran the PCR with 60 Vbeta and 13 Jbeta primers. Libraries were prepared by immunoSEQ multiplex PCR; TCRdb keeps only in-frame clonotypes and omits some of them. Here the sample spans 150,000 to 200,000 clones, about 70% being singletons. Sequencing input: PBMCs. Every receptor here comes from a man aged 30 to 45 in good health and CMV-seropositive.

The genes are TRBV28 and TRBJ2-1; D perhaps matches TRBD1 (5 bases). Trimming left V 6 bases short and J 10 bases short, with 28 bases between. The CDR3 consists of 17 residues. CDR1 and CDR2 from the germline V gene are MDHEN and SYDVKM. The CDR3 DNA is TGTGCCAGCAGGCCCGCGGAAGCTGGGGCGAGTGATACAGAGCAGTTCTTC. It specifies CASRPAEAGASDTEQFF. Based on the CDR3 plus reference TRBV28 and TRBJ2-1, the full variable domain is DVKVTQSSRYLVKRTGEKVFLECVQDMDHENMFWYRQDPGLGLRLIYFSYDVKMKEKGDIPEGYSVSREKKERFSLILESASTNQTSMYLCASRPAEAGASDTEQFFGPGTRLTVL.

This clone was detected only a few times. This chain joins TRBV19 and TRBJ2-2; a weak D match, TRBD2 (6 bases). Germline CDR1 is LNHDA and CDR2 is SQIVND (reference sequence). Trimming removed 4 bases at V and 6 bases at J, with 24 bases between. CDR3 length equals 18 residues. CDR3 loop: CASSTKTSRGRLSGELFF. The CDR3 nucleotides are TGTGCCAGTAGTACCAAGACTAGTCGGGGTAGATTGTCCGGGGAGCTGTTTTTT.

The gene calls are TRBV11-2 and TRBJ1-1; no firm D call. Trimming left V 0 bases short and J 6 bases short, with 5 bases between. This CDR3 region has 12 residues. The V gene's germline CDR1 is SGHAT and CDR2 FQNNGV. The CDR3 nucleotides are TGTGCCAGCAGCTTAGATCCCGCTGAAGCTTTCTTT. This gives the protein CASSLDPAEAFF.

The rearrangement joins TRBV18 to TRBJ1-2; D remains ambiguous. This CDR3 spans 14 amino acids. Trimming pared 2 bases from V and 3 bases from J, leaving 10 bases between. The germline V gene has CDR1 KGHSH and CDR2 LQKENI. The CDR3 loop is CASSPGSHHYGYTF. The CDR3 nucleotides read TGTGCCAGCTCACCAGGTTCACACCACTATGGCTACACCTTC. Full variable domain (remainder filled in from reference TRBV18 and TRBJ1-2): NAGVMQNPRHLVRRRGQEARLRCSPMKGHSHVYWYRQLPEEGLKFMVYLQKENIIDESGMPKERFSAEFPKEGPSILRIQQVVRGDSAAYFCASSPGSHHYGYTFGSGTRLTVV.

CDR3 protein: CSSKPPGTGYNEQFF. In nucleotides, the CDR3 is TGCAGCTCCAAGCCCCCCGGGACTGGGTACAATGAGCAGTTCTTC. J is TRBJ2-1 and V is TRBV29-1; D may be TRBD2 (6 bases). Trimming stripped 8 bases from V and 4 bases from J, with 21 bases between. The CDR3 runs 15 residues. Germline-derived CDR1 and CDR2 are SQVTM and ANQGSEA.

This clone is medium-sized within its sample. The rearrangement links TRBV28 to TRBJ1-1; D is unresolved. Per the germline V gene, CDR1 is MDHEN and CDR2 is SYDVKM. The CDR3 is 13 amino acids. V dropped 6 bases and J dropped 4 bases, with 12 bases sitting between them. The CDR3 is CASRDTFATEAFF. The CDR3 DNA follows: TGTGCCAGCAGAGACACATTTGCCACTGAAGCTTTCTTT.

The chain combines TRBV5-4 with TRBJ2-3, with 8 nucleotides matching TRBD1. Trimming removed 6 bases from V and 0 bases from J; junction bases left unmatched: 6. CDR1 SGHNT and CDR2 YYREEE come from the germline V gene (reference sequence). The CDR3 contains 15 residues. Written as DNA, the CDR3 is TGTGCCAGCAACCCACAGGGGGAGAGCACAGATACGCAGTATTTT. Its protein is CASNPQGESTDTQYF.

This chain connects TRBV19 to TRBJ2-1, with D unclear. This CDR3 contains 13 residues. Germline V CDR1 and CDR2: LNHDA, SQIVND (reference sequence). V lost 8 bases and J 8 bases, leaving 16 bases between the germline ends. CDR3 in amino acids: CASRGEARDEQFF. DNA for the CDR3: TGTGCCAGTCGCGGAGAGGCCCGGGATGAGCAGTTCTTC.

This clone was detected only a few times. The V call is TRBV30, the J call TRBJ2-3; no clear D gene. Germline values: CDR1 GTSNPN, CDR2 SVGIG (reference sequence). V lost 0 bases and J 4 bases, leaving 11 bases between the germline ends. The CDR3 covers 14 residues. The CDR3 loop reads CAWSVPTIPDTQYF. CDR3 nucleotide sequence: TGTGCCTGGAGTGTACCAACTATTCCAGATACGCAGTATTTT. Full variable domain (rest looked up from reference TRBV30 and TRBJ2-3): SQTIHQWPATLVQPVGSPLSLECTVEGTSNPNLYWYRQAAGRGLQLLFYSVGIGQISSEVPQNLSASRPQDRQFILSSKKLLLSDSGFYLCAWSVPTIPDTQYFGPGTRLTVL.

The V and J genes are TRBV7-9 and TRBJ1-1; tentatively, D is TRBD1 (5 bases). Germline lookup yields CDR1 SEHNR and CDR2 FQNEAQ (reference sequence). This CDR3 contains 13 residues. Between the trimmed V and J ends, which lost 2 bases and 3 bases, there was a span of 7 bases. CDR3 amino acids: CASSLQGDTEAFF. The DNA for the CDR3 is TGTGCCAGCAGCTTACAGGGTGACACTGAAGCTTTCTTT.

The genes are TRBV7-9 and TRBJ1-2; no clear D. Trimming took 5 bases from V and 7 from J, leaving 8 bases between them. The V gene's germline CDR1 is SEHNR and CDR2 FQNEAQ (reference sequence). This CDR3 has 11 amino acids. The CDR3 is CASSPGAGYTF. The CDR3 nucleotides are TGTGCCAGCAGCCCGGGAGCTGGCTACACCTTC.

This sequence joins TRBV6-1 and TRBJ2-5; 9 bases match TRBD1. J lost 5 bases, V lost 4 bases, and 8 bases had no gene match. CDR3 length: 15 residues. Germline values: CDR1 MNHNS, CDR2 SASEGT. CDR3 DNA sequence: TGTGCCAGCAGTGCACAGGGGGCGTGGATGGAGACCCAGTACTTC. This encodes CASSAQGAWMETQYF.

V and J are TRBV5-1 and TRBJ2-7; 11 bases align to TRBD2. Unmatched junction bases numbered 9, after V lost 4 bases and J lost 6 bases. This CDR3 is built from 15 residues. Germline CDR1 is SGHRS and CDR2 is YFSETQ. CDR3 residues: CASSPGLAGGAEQYF. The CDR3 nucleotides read TGCGCCAGCAGCCCCGGACTAGCGGGTGGGGCCGAGCAGTACTTC.

CDR3 sequence (DNA): TGTGCCAGCAGCCCAGGGACTAGCGGGAGCCCTAGCTCCTACGAGCAGTACTTC. It is translated as CASSPGTSGSPSSYEQYF. The chain uses TRBV7-9 and TRBJ2-7; 14 positions agree with TRBD2. J lost 0 bases, V lost 5 bases, and 9 bases had no gene match. Looked up from germline, CDR1 is SEHNR and CDR2 is FQNEAQ (reference sequence). This CDR3 comprises 18 residues.

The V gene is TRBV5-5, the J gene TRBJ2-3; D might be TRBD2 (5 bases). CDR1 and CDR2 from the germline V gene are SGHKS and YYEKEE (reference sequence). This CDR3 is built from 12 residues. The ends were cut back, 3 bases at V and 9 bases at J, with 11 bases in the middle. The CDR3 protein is CASSSGMGTQYF. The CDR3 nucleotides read TGTGCCAGCAGCTCGGGGATGGGGACGCAGTATTTT.

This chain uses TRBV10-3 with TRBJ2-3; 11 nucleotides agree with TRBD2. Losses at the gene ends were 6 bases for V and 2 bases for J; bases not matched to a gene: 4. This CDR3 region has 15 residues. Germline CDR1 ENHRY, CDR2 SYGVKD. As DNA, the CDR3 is TGTGCCATCAGCGGGACTAGCGGAGTCACAGATACGCAGTATTTT. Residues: CAISGTSGVTDTQYF.

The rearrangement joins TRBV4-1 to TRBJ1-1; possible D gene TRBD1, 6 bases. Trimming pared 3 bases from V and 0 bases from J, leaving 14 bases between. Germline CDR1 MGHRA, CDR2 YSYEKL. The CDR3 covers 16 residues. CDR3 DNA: TGCGCCAGCAGCCAGGAGACAGGAGCTATGAACACTGAAGCTTTCTTT. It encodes CASSQETGAMNTEAFF.

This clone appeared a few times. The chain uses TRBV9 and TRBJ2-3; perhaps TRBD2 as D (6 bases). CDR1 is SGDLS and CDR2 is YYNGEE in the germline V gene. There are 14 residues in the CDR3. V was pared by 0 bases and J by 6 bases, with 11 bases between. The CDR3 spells CASSVGGGRDTQYF. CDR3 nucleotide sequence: TGTGCCAGCAGCGTAGGTGGAGGGAGGGATACGCAGTATTTT.

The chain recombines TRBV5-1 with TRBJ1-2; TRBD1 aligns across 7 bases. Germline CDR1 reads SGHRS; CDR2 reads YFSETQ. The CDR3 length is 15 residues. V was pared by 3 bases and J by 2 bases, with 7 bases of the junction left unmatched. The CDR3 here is CASSSGTERNYGYTF. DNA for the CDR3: TGCGCCAGCAGCTCGGGGACAGAGAGAAACTATGGCTACACCTTC.

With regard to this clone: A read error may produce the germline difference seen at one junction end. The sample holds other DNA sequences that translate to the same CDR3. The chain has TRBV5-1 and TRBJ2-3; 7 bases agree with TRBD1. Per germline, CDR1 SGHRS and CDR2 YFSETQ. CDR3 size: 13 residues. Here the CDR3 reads CATRQGTTDTQYF. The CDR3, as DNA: TGCGCCACGAGACAGGGAACAACAGACACGCAGTATTTT. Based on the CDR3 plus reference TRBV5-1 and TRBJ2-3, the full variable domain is KAGVTQTPRYLIKTRGQQVTLSCSPISGHRSVSWYQQTPGQGLQFLFEYFSETQRNKGNFPGRFSGRQFSNSRSEMNVSTLELGDSALYLCATRQGTTDTQYFGPGTRLTVL.

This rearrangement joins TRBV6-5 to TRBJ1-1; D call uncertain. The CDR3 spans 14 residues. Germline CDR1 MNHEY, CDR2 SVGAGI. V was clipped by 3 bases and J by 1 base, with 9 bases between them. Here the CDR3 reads CASSYQSGNTEAFF. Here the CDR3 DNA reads TGTGCCAGCAGTTATCAGTCAGGGAACACTGAAGCTTTCTTT.

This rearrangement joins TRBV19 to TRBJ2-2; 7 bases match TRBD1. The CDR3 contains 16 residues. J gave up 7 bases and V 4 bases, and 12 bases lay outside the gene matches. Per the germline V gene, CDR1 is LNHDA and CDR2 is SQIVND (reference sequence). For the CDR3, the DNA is TGTGCCAGTAGTAGACAGGGCGCGCATGGGAACGGGGAGCTGTTTTTT. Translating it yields CASSRQGAHGNGELFF.

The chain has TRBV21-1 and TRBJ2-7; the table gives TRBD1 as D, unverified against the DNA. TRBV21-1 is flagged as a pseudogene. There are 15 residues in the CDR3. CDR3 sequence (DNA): TGTGCCAGCAGCCAAACCTGGCAGGGCCGACGGGAGCAGTACTTC. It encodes CASSQTWQGRREQYF.

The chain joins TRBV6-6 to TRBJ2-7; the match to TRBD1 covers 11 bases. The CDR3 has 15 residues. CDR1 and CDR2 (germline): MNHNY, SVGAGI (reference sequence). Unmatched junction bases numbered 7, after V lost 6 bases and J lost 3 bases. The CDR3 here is CASSPGQGADYEQYF. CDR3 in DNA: TGTGCCAGCAGCCCTGGACAGGGGGCGGACTACGAGCAGTACTTC.

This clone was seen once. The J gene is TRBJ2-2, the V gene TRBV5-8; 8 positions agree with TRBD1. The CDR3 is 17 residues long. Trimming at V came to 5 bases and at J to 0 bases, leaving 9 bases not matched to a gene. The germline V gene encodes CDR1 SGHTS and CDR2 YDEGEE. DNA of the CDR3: TGTGCCAGCAGGCCCAGTCCGGGACAGGCGAACACCGGGGAGCTGTTTTTT. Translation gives CASRPSPGQANTGELFF.

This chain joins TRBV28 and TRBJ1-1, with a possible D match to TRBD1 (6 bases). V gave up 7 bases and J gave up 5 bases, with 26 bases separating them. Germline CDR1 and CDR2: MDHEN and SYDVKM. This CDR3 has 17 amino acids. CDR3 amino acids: CASTPLALGQKWTEAFF. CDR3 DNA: TGTGCCAGCACCCCATTAGCTCTGGGACAAAAATGGACTGAAGCTTTCTTT.

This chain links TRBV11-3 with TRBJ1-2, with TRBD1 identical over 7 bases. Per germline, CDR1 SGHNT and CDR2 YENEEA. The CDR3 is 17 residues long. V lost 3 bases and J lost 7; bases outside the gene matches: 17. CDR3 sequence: CASSFRTGPTGVGGYTF. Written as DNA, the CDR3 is TGTGCCAGCAGCTTCCGGACCGGACCCACAGGGGTGGGTGGCTACACCTTC.

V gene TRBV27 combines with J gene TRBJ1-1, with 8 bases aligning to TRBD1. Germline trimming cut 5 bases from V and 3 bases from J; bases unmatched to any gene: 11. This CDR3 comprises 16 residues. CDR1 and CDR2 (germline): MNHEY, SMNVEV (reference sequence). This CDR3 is CASSPALQGADTEAFF. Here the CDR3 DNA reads TGTGCCAGCAGTCCGGCCCTTCAGGGGGCCGACACTGAAGCTTTCTTT.

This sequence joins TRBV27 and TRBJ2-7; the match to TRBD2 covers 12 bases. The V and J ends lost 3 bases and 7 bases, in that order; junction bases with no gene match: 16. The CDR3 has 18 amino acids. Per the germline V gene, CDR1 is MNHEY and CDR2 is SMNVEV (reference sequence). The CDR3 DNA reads TGTGCCAGCAGTTTGTTCGGACTAGCGGGATCGGGCGGAAAGGAGCAGTACTTC. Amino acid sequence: CASSLFGLAGSGGKEQYF.